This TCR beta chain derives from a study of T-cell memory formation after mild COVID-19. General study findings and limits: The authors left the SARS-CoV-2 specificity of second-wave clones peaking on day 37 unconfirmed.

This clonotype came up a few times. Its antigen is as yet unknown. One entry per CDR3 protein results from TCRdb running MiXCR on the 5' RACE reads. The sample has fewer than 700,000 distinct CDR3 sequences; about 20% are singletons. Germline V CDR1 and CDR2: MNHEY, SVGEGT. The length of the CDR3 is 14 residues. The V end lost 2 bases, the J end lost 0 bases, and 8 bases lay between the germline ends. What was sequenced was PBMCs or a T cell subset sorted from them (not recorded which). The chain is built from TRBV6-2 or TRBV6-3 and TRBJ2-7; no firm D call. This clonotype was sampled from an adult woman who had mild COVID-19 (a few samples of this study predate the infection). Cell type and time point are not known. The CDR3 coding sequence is TGTGCCAGCAGTTACGAGGTCTTCTCCTACGAGCAGTACTTC. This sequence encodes CASSYEVFSYEQYF.